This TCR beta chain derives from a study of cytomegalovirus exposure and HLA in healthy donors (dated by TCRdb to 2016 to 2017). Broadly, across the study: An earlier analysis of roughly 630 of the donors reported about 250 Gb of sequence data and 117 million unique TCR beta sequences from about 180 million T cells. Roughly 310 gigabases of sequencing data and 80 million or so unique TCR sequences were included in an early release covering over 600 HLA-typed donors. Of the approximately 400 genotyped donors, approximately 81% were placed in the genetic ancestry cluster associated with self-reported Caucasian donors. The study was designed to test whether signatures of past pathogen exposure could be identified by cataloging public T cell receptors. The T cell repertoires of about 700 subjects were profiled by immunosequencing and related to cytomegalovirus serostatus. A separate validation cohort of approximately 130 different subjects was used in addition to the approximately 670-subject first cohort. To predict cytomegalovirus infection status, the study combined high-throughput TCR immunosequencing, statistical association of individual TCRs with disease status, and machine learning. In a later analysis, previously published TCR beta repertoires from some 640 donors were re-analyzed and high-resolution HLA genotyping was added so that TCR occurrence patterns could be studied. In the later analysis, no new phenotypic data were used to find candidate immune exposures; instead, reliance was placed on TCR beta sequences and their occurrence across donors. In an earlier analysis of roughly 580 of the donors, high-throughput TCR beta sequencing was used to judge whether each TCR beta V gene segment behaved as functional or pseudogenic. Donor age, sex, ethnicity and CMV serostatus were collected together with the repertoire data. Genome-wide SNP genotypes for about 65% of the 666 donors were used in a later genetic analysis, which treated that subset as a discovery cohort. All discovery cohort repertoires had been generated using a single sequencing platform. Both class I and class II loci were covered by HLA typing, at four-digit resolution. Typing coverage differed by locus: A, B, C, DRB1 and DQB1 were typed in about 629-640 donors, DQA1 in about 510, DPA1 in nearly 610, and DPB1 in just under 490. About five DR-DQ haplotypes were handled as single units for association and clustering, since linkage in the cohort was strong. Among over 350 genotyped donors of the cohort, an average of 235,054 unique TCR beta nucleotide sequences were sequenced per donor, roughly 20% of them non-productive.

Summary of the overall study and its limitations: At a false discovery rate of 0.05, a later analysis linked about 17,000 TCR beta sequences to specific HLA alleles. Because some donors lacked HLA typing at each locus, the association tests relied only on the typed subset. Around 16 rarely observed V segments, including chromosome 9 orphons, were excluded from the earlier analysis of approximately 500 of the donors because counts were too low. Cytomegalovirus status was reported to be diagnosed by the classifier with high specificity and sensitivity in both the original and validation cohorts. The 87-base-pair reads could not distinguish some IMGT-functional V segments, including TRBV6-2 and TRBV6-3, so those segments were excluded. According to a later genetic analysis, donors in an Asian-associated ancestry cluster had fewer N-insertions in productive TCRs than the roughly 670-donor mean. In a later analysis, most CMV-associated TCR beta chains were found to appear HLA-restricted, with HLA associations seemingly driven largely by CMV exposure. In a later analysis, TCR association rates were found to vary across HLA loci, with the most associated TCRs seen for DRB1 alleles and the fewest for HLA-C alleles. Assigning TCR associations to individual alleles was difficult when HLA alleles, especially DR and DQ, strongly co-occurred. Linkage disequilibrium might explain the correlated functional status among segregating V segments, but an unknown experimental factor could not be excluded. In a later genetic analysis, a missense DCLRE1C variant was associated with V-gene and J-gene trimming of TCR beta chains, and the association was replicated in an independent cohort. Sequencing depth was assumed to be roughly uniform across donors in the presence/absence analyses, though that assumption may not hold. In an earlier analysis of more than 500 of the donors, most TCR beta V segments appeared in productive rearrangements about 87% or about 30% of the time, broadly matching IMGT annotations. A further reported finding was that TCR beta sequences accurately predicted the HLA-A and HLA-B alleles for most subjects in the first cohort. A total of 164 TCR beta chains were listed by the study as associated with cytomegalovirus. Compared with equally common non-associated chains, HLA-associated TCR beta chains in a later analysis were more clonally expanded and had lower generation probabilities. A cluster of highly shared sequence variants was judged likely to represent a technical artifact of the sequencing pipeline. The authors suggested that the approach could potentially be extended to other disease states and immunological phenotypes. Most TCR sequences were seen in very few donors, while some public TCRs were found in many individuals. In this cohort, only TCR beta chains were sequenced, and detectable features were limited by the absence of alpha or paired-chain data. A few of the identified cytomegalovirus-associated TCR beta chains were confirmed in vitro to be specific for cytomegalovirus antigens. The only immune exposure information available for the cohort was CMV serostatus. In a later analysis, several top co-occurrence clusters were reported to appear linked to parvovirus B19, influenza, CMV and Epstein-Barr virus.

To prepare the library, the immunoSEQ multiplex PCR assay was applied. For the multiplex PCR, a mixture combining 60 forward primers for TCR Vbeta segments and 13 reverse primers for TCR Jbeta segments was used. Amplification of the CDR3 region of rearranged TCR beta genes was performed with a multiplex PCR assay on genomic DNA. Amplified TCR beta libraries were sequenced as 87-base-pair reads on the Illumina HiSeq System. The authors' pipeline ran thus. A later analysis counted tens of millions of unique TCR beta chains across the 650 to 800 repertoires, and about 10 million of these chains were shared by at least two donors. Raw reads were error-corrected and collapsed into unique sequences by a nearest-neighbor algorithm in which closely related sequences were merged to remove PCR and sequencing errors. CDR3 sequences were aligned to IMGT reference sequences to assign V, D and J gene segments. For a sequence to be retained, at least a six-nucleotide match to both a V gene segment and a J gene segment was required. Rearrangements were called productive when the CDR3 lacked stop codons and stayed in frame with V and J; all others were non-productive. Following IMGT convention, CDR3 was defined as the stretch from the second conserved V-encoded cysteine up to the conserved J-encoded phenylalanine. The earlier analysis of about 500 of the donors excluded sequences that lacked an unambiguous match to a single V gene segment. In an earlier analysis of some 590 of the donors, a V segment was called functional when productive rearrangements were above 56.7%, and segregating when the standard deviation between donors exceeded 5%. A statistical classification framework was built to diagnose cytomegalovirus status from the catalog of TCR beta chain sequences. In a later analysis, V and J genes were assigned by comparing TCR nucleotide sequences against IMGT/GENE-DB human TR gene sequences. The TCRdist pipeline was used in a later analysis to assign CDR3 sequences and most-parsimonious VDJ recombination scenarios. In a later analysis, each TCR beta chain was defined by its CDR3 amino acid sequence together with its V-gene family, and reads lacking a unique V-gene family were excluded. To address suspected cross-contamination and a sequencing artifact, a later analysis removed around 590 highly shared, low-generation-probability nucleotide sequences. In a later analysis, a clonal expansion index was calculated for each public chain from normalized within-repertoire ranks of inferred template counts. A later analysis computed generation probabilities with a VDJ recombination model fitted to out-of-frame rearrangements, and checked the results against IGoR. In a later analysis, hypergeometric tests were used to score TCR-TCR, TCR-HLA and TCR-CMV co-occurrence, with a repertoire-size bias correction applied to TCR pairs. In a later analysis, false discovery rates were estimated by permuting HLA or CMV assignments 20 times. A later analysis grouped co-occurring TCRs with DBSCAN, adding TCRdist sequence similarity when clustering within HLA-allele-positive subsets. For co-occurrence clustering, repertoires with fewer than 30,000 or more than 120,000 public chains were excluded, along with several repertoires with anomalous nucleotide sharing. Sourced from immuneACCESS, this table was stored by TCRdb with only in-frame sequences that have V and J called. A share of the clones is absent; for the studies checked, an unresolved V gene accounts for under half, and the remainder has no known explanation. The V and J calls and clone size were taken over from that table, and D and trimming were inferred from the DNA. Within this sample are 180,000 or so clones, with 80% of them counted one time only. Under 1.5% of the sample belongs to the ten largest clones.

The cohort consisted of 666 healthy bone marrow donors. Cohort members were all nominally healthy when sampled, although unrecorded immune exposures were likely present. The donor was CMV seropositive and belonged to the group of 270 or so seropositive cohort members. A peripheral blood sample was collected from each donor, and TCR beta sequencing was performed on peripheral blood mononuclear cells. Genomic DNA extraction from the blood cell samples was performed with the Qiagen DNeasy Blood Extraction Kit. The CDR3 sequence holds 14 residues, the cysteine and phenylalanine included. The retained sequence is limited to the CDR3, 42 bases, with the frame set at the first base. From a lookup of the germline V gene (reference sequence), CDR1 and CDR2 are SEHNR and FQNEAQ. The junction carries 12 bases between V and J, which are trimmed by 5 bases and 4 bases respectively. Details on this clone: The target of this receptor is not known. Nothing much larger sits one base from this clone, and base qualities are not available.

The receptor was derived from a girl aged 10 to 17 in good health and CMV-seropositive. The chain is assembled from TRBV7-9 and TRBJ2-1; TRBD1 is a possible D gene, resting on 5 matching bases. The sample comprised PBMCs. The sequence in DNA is TGTGCCAGCAGCGTAGGCCAGGGATACAATGAGCAGTTCTTC. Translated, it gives CASSVGQGYNEQFF. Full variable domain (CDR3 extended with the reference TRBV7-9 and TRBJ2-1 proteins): DTGVSQNPRHKITKRGQNVTFRCDPISEHNRLYWYRQTLGQGPEFLTYFQNEAQLEKSRLLSDRFSAERPKGSFSTLEIQRTEQGDSAMYLCASSVGQGYNEQFFGPGTRLTVL.